This T cell receptor (beta chain) was recovered during a study of human T cells and chemical hapten exposure. V lost 6 bases, J lost 3 bases, and 15 bases lay in between. Germline V gene lookup returns CDR1 MDHEN and CDR2 SYDVKM. The CDR3 runs to 14 residues. The time point was: patch test 1, 2 weeks after DPC sensitization. The treatment here: therapeutic diphenylcyclopropenone sensitization with weekly scalp DPC. TCRdb itself ran the RACE reads through MiXCR, one entry per CDR3 protein. The sample includes 84,000 or so distinct CDR3 sequences, roughly a tenth seen only once; the top ten take roughly 2.2%. Many counts were recorded for this clonotype. The antigen is not known. Study-level results: Relative to controls, expanded TCRs formed significantly more large CDR3 similarity clusters.

This TCR was sampled from a man in his forties with alopecia areata. Some clones in this sample may be carry-over from other donors' samples. Sequencing was performed on whole blood, taken in connection with sensitization to the hapten diphenylcyclopropenone (DPC). This chain connects TRBV28 to TRBJ2-7, with D possibly being TRBD1 (6 bases). CDR3 DNA: TGTGCCAGCAGCCAACAGGGTTTTTACTACGAGCAGTACTTC. It specifies CASSQQGFYYEQYF.